This passage covers 6 T cell receptor beta chains from one sample sequenced in a study of OX40 agonist ivuxolimab in advanced cancers. TCRdb's copy holds only in-frame clones and misses some; the assay was immunoSEQ multiplex PCR. The table has some 70,000 clones, 70% to 90% seen once. The material sequenced was CD4+ or CD8+ T cells sorted from blood, taken in a trial of the OX40 agonist ivuxolimab. The receptors here all came from an adult with an advanced solid tumor such as melanoma, head and neck, liver or kidney cancer.

This clone appeared a single time. J is TRBJ2-7 and V is TRBV27; tentatively, D is TRBD2 (6 bases). CDR1 MNHEY and CDR2 SMNVEV come from the germline V gene (reference sequence). Trimming took 8 bases from V and 1 from J, leaving 15 bases between them. The CDR3 has 14 amino acids. The CDR3 nucleotides are TGTGCCAGCCACAGACCGGGACTGTCCTACGAGCAGTACTTC. It translates to CASHRPGLSYEQYF.

The chain links TRBV5-1 to TRBJ1-1, with D tentatively TRBD1 (5 bases). CDR3 length: 14 residues. Trimming stripped 0 bases from V and 3 bases from J, with 9 bases between. The germline V gene has CDR1 SGHRS and CDR2 YFSETQ. The CDR3 region is CASSLDGADTEAFF. The CDR3 region has the DNA TGCGCCAGCAGCTTGGATGGGGCGGACACTGAAGCTTTCTTT. Looking up the rest from reference TRBV5-1 and TRBJ1-1 gives the full variable domain: KAGVTQTPRYLIKTRGQQVTLSCSPISGHRSVSWYQQTPGQGLQFLFEYFSETQRNKGNFPGRFSGRQFSNSRSEMNVSTLELGDSALYLCASSLDGADTEAFFGQGTRLTVV.

CDR3 protein: CASSYSVAGELFF. DNA for the CDR3: TGTGCCAGCAGTTACTCCGTCGCCGGGGAGCTGTTTTTT. The chain employs TRBV6-5 and TRBJ2-2, with unresolved D. V lost 0 bases, J lost 6 bases, and 5 bases lay in between. Germline lookup yields CDR1 MNHEY and CDR2 SVGAGI. The CDR3 is made up of 13 amino acids.

CDR3 coding DNA: TGTGCCAGCTCACCACCGGACAGGGATGGCTACACCTTC. Translated, it gives CASSPPDRDGYTF. The V and J genes are TRBV18 and TRBJ1-2, with 8 bases aligning to TRBD1. CDR3 length: 13 residues. Per the germline V gene, CDR1 is KGHSH and CDR2 is LQKENI. J was trimmed by 6 bases and V by 0 bases; bases with no gene match: 0.

The rearrangement joins TRBV19 to TRBJ2-3, with TRBD2 matching over 9 bases. Trimming took 0 bases from V and 8 from J; bases not matched to a gene: 12. Germline CDR1 and CDR2: LNHDA and SQIVND (reference sequence). This CDR3 contains 17 residues. This chain's CDR3 is CASSIDDAGGPLATQYF. In DNA form, the CDR3 reads TGTGCCAGTAGTATAGACGACGCGGGAGGGCCTCTCGCTACGCAGTATTTT.

The genes are TRBV28 and TRBJ1-6; TRBD1 aligns across 7 bases. V dropped 5 bases and J dropped 7; count of bases not matched to a gene: 8. Germline V lookup: CDR1 MDHEN, CDR2 SYDVKM. The CDR3 is 15 residues long. CDR3 coding DNA: TGTGCCAGCAGTATGCTCGACAGGGTAAATTCACCCCTCCACTTT. This sequence encodes CASSMLDRVNSPLHF.